This entry describes one T cell receptor (beta chain). This specimen belongs to a study of control samples from healthy donors and cancer patients. Using immunoSEQ multiplex PCR, the repertoire was profiled, and TCRdb retains in-frame clones only, with some absent. The sample lists over 90,000 clones, around 89% occurring once. CDR1 and CDR2 (germline): LNHDA, SQIVND (reference sequence). The CDR3 runs to 13 residues. Trimming removed 6 bases at V and 7 bases at J, with 16 bases between. The sample consisted of PBMCs. The genes are TRBV19 and TRBJ2-7; D unclear. This clonotype was obtained from a man aged 55 to 70 with lung cancer. CDR3 coding DNA: TGTGCCAGTAGGACGCGAAGCTGGGGAGAGCAGTACTTC. Translation: CASRTRSWGEQYF. Based on the CDR3 plus reference TRBV19 and TRBJ2-7, the full variable domain is DGGITQSPKYLFRKEGQNVTLSCEQNLNHDAMYWYRQDPGQGLRLIYYSQIVNDFQKGDIAEGYSVSREKKESFPLTVTSAQKNPTAFYLCASRTRSWGEQYFGPGTRLTVT.